Listed below are T cell receptor beta chains from one sample, sequenced in a study of regulatory T cells in long-lasting Graves disease. TCRdb reprocessed the multiplex PCR reads via MiXCR and lists one record per CDR3 protein. The table includes roughly 400,000 distinct CDR3 sequences, less than 25% detected once. Source: peripheral blood mononuclear cells (PBMCs), taken when the disease was refractory, from a patient treated with antithyroid drugs. The receptors were sampled from a female donor with Graves disease. Both conserved end residues are part of each CDR3. A D gene is named only where the DNA matches it firmly. The size of a clone is reported for some rows only, either as once, few or many, or as a class for expanded clones.

J gene: TRBJ2-7; clone size: many; D gene: NA; V gene: TRBV28; CDR3 DNA: TGTGCCAGCAGTACGCCAGGACCCGAGCAGTACTTC; CDR3 protein: CASSTPGPEQYF
J gene: TRBJ1-1; clone size: NA; D gene: NA; V gene: TRBV30; CDR3 DNA: TGTGCCTGGAGCCTGCGGGTAGGCCGACTGAACACTGAAGCTTTCTTT; CDR3 protein: CAWSLRVGRLNTEAFF
J gene: TRBJ2-5; clone size: few; D gene: TRBD1; V gene: TRBV10-3; CDR3 DNA: TGTGCCACGGGGACAGACGATGAGACCCAGTACTTC; CDR3 protein: CATGTDDETQYF
J gene: TRBJ2-5; clone size: few; D gene: TRBD2; V gene: TRBV20-1; CDR3 DNA: TGCAGTCCGACACTGGGGGGATTGACTAGCGGGAGGTACCAAGAGACCCAGTACTTC; CDR3 protein: CSPTLGGLTSGRYQETQYF
J gene: TRBJ1-1; clone size: NA; D gene: TRBD1; V gene: TRBV7-9; CDR3 DNA: TGTGCCAGCAGCCGATACTACCTCGGGACAGACATGAACACTGAAGCTTTCTTT; CDR3 protein: CASSRYYLGTDMNTEAFF
J gene: TRBJ2-7; clone size: NA; D gene: TRBD1; V gene: TRBV13; CDR3 DNA: TGTGCCAGCAGTTCCTACCCAGACAGGGACTACGAGCAGTACTTC; CDR3 protein: CASSSYPDRDYEQYF
J gene: TRBJ1-1; clone size: few; D gene: NA; V gene: TRBV28; CDR3 DNA: TGTGCCAGCAAACAGGGAACGAACACTGAAGCTTTCTTT; CDR3 protein: CASKQGTNTEAFF
J gene: TRBJ2-2; clone size: many; D gene: TRBD2; V gene: TRBV7-2; CDR3 DNA: TGTGCCAGCAGCTTCGGGACTAGCGGGCCTACCGGGGAGCTGTTTTTT; CDR3 protein: CASSFGTSGPTGELFF
J gene: TRBJ2-4; clone size: few; D gene: TRBD1; V gene: TRBV5-1; CDR3 DNA: TGCGCCAGCAGCTTGGCAGGGGGCACCAAAAACATTCAGTACTTC; CDR3 protein: CASSLAGGTKNIQYF
J gene: TRBJ1-1; clone size: many; D gene: NA; V gene: TRBV27; CDR3 DNA: TGTGCCAGCAGTCCCTCAGGGTGGGGTGAAGCTTTCTTT; CDR3 protein: CASSPSGWGEAFF
J gene: TRBJ2-2; clone size: many; D gene: NA; V gene: TRBV15; CDR3 DNA: TGTGCCACCAGGCAGGGGAAGAACACCGGGGAGCTGTTTTTT; CDR3 protein: CATRQGKNTGELFF
J gene: TRBJ2-1; clone size: NA; D gene: NA; V gene: TRBV5-1; CDR3 DNA: TGCGCCAGCAGCAAATCGGGCCTCAATGAGCAGTTCTTC; CDR3 protein: CASSKSGLNEQFF
J gene: TRBJ2-7; clone size: few; D gene: TRBD2; V gene: TRBV30; CDR3 DNA: TGTGCCTGGAGTTTGGGGGGGAACTACGAGCAGTACTTC; CDR3 protein: CAWSLGGNYEQYF
J gene: TRBJ1-5; clone size: many; D gene: NA; V gene: TRBV12-3/TRBV12-4; CDR3 DNA: TGTGCCAGCGGGACGGGGAATCAGCCCCAGCATTTT; CDR3 protein: CASGTGNQPQHF
J gene: TRBJ2-2; clone size: many; D gene: TRBD2; V gene: TRBV20-1; CDR3 DNA: TGCAGTGCTAGAGAAGGGACTAGCGGGAACACCGGGGAGCTGTTTTTT; CDR3 protein: CSAREGTSGNTGELFF
J gene: TRBJ2-2; clone size: NA; D gene: NA; V gene: TRBV20-1; CDR3 DNA: TGCAGTGTCCCGACTAGTTCCACCGGGGAGCTGTTTTTT; CDR3 protein: CSVPTSSTGELFF
J gene: TRBJ2-7; clone size: many; D gene: NA; V gene: TRBV28; CDR3 DNA: TGTGCCAGCAGTTCCACTGAGCCCCCCTACGAGCAGTACTTC; CDR3 protein: CASSSTEPPYEQYF
J gene: TRBJ2-2; clone size: many; D gene: NA; V gene: TRBV28; CDR3 DNA: TGTGCCAGCAGTTTATACGGTGCGGGCGGGGAGCTGTTTTTT; CDR3 protein: CASSLYGAGGELFF
J gene: TRBJ1-2; clone size: many; D gene: NA; V gene: TRBV7-2; CDR3 DNA: TGTGCCAGCAGCTCACAACAGACTCCGAACTATGGCTACACCTTC; CDR3 protein: CASSSQQTPNYGYTF
J gene: TRBJ2-5; clone size: many; D gene: TRBD2; V gene: TRBV7-2; CDR3 DNA: TGTGCCAGCAGCGCGCCCGGGACTAGCGGTGAGACCCAGTACTTC; CDR3 protein: CASSAPGTSGETQYF
J gene: TRBJ2-5; clone size: many; D gene: TRBD2; V gene: TRBV28; CDR3 DNA: TGTGCCAGCAGCCAATTACTAGCGGGAGGGCGAGAGACCCAGTACTTC; CDR3 protein: CASSQLLAGGRETQYF
J gene: TRBJ2-3; clone size: NA; D gene: TRBD2; V gene: TRBV11-2; CDR3 DNA: TGTGCCAGCAGCTCGGGACTAGCGGGAGCCGCAGATACGCAGTATTTT; CDR3 protein: CASSSGLAGAADTQYF